One TCR beta chain is described in this entry. Its antigen is currently unknown. The PCR employed 60 Vbeta primers together with 13 Jbeta primers. Using immunoSEQ multiplex PCR, the repertoire was profiled, and TCRdb retains in-frame clones only, with some absent. The sample gives some 120,000 clones, around three quarters of which show up once; about 13% is in the top ten. This specimen belongs to a study of cytomegalovirus exposure and HLA in healthy donors. Study-level background: Sequencing of 150 million to 200 million T cells in an earlier analysis found some 100 million unique TCR beta sequences. General study findings and limits: A previous analysis found most TCR beta V segments productive roughly 87% or roughly 30% of the time. CMV serostatus was the only recorded immune exposure for donors. Further analysis was carried out later, and it showed several of the most significant clusters appearing linked to common viral pathogens.

Trimming left V 6 bases short and J 3 bases short, with 15 bases between. The CDR3 is made up of 15 amino acids. Germline CDR1 reads MNHEY; CDR2 reads SVGAGI. This sequence was found in a woman aged 40 to 49 in good health and CMV-seropositive. The material sequenced was PBMCs. The chain carries TRBV6-5 and TRBJ1-5; D may be TRBD1 (6 bases). This CDR3 is CASRLRGGPNQPQHF. Here the CDR3 DNA reads TGTGCCAGCAGGCTAAGGGGGGGCCCCAATCAGCCCCAGCATTTT.